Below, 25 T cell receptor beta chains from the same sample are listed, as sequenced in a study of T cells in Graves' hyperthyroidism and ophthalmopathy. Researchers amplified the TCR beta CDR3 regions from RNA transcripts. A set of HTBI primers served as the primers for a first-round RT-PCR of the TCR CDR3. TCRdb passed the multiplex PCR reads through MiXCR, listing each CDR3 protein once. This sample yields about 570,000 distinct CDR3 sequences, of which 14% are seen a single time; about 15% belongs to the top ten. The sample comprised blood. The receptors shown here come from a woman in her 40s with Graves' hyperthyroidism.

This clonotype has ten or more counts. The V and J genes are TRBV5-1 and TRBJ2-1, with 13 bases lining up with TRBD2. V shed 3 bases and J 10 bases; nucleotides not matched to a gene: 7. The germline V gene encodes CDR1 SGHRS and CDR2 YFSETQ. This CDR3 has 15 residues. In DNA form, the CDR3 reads TGCGCCAGCAGCTATACCGGGACTAGCGGGAACGAGCAGTTCTTC. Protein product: CASSYTGTSGNEQFF.

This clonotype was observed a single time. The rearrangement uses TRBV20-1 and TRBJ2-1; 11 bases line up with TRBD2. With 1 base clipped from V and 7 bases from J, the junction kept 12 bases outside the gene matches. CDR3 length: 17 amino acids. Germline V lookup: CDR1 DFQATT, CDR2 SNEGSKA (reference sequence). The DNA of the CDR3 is TGCAGTGCTAGAGGGGTGGGACTAGCGGCTATTTGGAATGAGCAGTTCTTC. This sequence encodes CSARGVGLAAIWNEQFF.

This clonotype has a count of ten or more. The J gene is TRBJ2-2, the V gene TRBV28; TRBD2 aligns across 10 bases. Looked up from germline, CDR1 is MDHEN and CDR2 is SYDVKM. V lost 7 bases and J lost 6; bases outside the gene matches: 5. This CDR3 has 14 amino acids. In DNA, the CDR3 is TGTGCCAGCAACCTTAGCGGGAGGTCCGGGGAGCTGTTTTTT. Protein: CASNLSGRSGELFF.

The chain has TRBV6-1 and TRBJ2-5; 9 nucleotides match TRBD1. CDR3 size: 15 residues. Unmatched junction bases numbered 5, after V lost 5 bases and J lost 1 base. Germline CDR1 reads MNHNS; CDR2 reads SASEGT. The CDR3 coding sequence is TGTGCCAGCAGTTGGACAGGGGAGTTCCAAGAGACCCAGTACTTC. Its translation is CASSWTGEFQETQYF.

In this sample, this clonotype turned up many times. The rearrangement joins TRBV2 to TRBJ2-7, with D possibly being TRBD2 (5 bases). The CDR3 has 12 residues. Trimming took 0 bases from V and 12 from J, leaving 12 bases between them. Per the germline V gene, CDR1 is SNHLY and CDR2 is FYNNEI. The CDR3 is CASSEAGIGLYF. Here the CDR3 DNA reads TGTGCCAGCAGTGAAGCCGGGATAGGACTGTACTTC.

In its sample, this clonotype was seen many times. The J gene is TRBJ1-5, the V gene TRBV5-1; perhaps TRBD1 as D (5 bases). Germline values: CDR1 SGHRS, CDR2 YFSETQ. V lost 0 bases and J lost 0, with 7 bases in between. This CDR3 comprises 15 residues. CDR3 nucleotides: TGCGCCAGCAGCTTGGGGGACTTTAGCAATCAGCCCCAGCATTTT. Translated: CASSLGDFSNQPQHF.

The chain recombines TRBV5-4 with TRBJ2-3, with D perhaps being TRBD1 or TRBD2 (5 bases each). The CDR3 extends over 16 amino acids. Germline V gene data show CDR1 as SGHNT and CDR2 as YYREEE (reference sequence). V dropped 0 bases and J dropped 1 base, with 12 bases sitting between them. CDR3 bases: TGTGCCAGCAGCTTGGTTGGGCAGGGAGGCACAGATACGCAGTATTTT. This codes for CASSLVGQGGTDTQYF.

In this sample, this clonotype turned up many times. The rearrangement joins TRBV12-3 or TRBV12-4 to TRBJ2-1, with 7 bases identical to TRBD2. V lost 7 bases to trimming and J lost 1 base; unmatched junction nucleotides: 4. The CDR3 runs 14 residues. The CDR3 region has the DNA TGTGCCAGCACCGATAGCGGGTCCTACAATGAGCAGTTCTTC. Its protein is CASTDSGSYNEQFF.

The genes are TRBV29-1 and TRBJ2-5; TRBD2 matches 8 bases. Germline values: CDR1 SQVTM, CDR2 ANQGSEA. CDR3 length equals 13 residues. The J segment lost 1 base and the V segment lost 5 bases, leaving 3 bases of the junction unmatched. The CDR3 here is CSVPTSAQETQYF. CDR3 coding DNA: TGCAGCGTTCCGACTAGCGCCCAAGAGACCCAGTACTTC.

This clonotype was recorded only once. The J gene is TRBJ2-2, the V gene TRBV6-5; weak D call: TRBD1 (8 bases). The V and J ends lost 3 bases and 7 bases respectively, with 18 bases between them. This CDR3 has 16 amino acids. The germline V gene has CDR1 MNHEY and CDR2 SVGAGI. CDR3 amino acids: CASSYGQGGTGGELFF. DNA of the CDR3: TGTGCCAGCAGTTATGGGCAGGGGGGGACAGGCGGGGAGCTGTTTTTT.

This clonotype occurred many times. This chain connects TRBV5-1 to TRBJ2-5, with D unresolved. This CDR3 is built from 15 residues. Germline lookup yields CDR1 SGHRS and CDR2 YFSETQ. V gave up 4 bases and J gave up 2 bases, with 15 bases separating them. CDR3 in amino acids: CASSRSDGLQETQYF. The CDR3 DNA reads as TGCGCCAGCAGCCGCAGCGACGGTCTTCAAGAGACCCAGTACTTC.

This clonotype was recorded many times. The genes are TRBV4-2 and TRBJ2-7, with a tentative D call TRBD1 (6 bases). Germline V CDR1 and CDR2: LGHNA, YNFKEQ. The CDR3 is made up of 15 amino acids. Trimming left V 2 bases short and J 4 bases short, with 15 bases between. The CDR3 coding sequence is TGTGCCAGCAGCCAAAGGGACAAGGGCCCATACGAGCAGTACTTC. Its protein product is CASSQRDKGPYEQYF.

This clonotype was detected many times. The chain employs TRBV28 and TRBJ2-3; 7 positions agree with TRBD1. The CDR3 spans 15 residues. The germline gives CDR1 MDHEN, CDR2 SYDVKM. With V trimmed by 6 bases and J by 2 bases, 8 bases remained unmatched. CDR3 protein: CASSLGQGVTDTQYF. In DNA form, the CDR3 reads TGTGCCAGCAGCCTGGGGCAGGGGGTCACAGATACGCAGTATTTT.

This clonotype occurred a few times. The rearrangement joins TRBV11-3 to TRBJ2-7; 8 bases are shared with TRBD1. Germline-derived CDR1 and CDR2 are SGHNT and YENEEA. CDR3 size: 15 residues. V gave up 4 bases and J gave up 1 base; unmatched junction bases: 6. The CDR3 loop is CASSSRDRPSYEQYF. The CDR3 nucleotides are TGTGCCAGCAGCTCCCGGGACAGGCCTTCCTACGAGCAGTACTTC.

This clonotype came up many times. CDR3 region: CASSLASGVASYEQYF. The CDR3 nucleotides are TGTGCCAGCAGTTTAGCGAGTGGGGTAGCGTCCTACGAGCAGTACTTC. The J gene is TRBJ2-7, the V gene TRBV12-3 or TRBV12-4; possible D gene TRBD2, 5 bases. This CDR3 contains 16 residues. V lost 0 bases and J lost 1, with 13 bases in between.

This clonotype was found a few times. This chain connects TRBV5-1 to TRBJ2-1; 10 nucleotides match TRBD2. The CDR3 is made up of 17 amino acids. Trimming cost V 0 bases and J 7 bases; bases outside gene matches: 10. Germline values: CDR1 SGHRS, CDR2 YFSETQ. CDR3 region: CASSLGPAGGPGNEQFF. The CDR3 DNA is TGCGCCAGCAGCTTGGGCCCAGCGGGAGGGCCGGGGAATGAGCAGTTCTTC.

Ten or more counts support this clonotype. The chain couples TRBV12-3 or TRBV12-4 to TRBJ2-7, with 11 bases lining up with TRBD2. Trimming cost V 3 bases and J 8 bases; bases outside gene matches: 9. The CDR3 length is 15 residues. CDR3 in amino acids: CASSFITSGSNKQYF. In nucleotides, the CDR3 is TGTGCCAGCAGTTTCATCACTAGCGGGAGTAACAAGCAGTACTTC.

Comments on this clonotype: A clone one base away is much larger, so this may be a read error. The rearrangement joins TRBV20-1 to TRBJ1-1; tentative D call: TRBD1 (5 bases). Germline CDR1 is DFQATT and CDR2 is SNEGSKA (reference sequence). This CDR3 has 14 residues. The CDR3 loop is CGARRNDRNTEAFF. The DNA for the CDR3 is TGCGGTGCTAGGAGGAACGACAGGAACACTGAAGCTTTCTTT.

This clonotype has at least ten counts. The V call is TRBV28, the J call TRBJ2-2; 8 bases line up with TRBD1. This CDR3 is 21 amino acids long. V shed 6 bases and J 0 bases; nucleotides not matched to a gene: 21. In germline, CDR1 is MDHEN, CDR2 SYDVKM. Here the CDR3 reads CASSKNGGRGLTRSNTGELFF. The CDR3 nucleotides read TGTGCCAGCAGCAAAAACGGAGGCAGGGGGCTGACCCGATCGAACACCGGGGAGCTGTTTTTT.

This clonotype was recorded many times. This chain's CDR3 is CASSLASGGYSYNEQFF. The DNA for the CDR3 is TGTGCCAGCAGCCTCGCTAGCGGGGGGTACTCCTACAATGAGCAGTTCTTC. The chain carries TRBV11-2 and TRBJ2-1, with 11 bases that match TRBD2. This CDR3 has 17 residues. The V segment lost 5 bases and the J segment 0 bases; nucleotides outside the gene matches: 6. Germline CDR1 SGHAT, CDR2 FQNNGV.

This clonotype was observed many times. The CDR3 sequence is CASSSWAGELFF. CDR3 in DNA: TGTGCCAGCAGTTCATGGGCCGGGGAGCTGTTTTTT. This chain links TRBV28 with TRBJ2-2; D ambiguous. The CDR3 is made up of 12 amino acids. From germline, CDR1 is MDHEN and CDR2 SYDVKM. The V gene lost 4 bases and the J gene lost 6 bases, with 6 bases spanning the gap.

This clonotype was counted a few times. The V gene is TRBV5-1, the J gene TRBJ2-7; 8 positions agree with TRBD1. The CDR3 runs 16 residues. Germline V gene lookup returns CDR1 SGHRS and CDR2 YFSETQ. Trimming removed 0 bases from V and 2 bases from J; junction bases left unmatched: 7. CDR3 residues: CASSLVGQGSTYEQYF. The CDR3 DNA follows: TGCGCCAGCAGCTTGGTTGGACAGGGATCGACCTACGAGCAGTACTTC.

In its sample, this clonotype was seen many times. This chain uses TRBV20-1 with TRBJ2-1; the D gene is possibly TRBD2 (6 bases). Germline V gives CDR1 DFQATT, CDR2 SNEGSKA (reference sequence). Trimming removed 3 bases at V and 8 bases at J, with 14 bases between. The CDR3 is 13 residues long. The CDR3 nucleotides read TGCAGTGCTAGCGATCCTAGCGTCGATGAGCAGTTCTTC. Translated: CSASDPSVDEQFF.

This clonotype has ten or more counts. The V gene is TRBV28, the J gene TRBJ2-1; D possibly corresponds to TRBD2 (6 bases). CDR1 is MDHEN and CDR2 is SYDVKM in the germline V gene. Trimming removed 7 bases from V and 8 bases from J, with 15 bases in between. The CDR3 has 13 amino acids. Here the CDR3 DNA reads TGTGCCAGCAACCTACCACCGGGGGATGAGCAGTTCTTC. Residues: CASNLPPGDEQFF.

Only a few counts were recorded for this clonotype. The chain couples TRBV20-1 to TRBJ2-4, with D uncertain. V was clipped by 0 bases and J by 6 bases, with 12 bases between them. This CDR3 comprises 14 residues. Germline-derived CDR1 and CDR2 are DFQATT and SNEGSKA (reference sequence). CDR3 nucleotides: TGCAGTGCTAGAGATTTGGTTTGGGGAAACATTCAGTACTTC. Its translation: CSARDLVWGNIQYF.